These T cell receptor beta chains were read from a single sample in a study of cytomegalovirus exposure and HLA in healthy donors. Profiled with immunoSEQ multiplex PCR; TCRdb holds only in-frame clones, not every one. The table includes some 320,000 clones, roughly nine tenths detected once. What was sequenced was PBMCs. These receptors came from a woman in her 30s in good health and CMV-seropositive. Both conserved end residues are part of each CDR3. The order of the fields is J gene, CDR3 length, V gene, D gene, clone size, CDR3 protein, CDR3 DNA. D genes are given only for firm matches. The listing skips clone size in some rows; elsewhere it reads once, few, many or a size class.

j_call: TRBJ1-6
cdr3_length: 15
v_call: TRBV7-2
d_call: TRBD1
clone_size: -
cdr3_aa: CASRWDSSPNSPLHF
cdr3_nt: TGTGCCAGCAGATGGGACAGCAGCCCTAATTCACCCCTCCACTTT

j_call: TRBJ2-6
cdr3_length: 15
v_call: TRBV11-1
d_call: -
clone_size: -
cdr3_aa: CASSYLNSGANVLTF
cdr3_nt: TGTGCCAGCAGCTATTTAAACTCTGGGGCCAACGTCCTGACTTTC

j_call: TRBJ1-2
cdr3_length: 19
v_call: TRBV6-4
d_call: -
clone_size: -
cdr3_aa: CASSDPQRHVVLNNYGYTF
cdr3_nt: TGTGCCAGCAGTGACCCACAAAGACACGTCGTCCTAAATAACTATGGCTACACCTTC

j_call: TRBJ2-7
cdr3_length: 14
v_call: TRBV6-5
d_call: TRBD1
clone_size: -
cdr3_aa: CASSRPRAGGEQYF
cdr3_nt: TGTGCCAGCAGTCGACCCCGGGCAGGGGGCGAGCAGTACTTC

j_call: TRBJ2-7
cdr3_length: 14
v_call: TRBV27
d_call: -
clone_size: -
cdr3_aa: CASSLLAETYEQYF
cdr3_nt: TGTGCCAGCAGTTTATTGGCCGAGACCTACGAGCAGTACTTC

j_call: TRBJ1-1
cdr3_length: 14
v_call: TRBV2
d_call: -
clone_size: -
cdr3_aa: CARGAQFREGEAFF
cdr3_nt: TGTGCCAGGGGGGCACAGTTCCGGGAAGGTGAAGCTTTCTTT

j_call: TRBJ2-3
cdr3_length: 15
v_call: TRBV7-6
d_call: TRBD1
clone_size: -
cdr3_aa: CASSRQGARTDTQYF
cdr3_nt: TGTGCCAGCAGCCGACAGGGGGCGCGCACAGATACGCAGTATTTT

j_call: TRBJ2-5
cdr3_length: 18
v_call: TRBV28
d_call: TRBD2
clone_size: -
cdr3_aa: CASSIPTVRTSGEETQYF
cdr3_nt: TGTGCCAGCAGTATACCGACCGTTAGGACTAGCGGAGAAGAGACCCAGTACTTC

j_call: TRBJ1-5
cdr3_length: 17
v_call: TRBV15
d_call: TRBD1
clone_size: few
cdr3_aa: CATSRDAGQGPNQPQHF
cdr3_nt: TGTGCCACCAGCAGAGATGCGGGACAGGGACCCAATCAGCCCCAGCATTTT

j_call: TRBJ2-7
cdr3_length: 14
v_call: TRBV2
d_call: TRBD2
clone_size: -
cdr3_aa: CASSPGLPSLEQYF
cdr3_nt: TGTGCCAGCAGTCCGGGACTACCCTCCCTCGAGCAGTACTTC

j_call: TRBJ2-1
cdr3_length: 13
v_call: TRBV28
d_call: TRBD2
clone_size: -
cdr3_aa: CASTSGGSNEQFF
cdr3_nt: TGTGCCAGCACTAGCGGGGGAAGTAATGAGCAGTTCTTC

j_call: TRBJ1-3
cdr3_length: 15
v_call: TRBV2
d_call: -
clone_size: -
cdr3_aa: CASSWTHYSGNTIYF
cdr3_nt: TGTGCCAGCAGCTGGACACACTACTCTGGAAACACCATATATTTT

j_call: TRBJ1-2
cdr3_length: 14
v_call: TRBV7-2
d_call: TRBD1
clone_size: -
cdr3_aa: CASSSDRRENGYTF
cdr3_nt: TGTGCCAGCAGCTCGGACAGGCGGGAGAATGGCTACACCTTC

j_call: TRBJ2-5
cdr3_length: 16
v_call: TRBV5-1
d_call: TRBD2
clone_size: -
cdr3_aa: CASSLIAGGLQETQYF
cdr3_nt: TGCGCCAGCAGCTTGATAGCGGGGGGGTTGCAAGAGACCCAGTACTTC

j_call: TRBJ2-3
cdr3_length: 16
v_call: TRBV27
d_call: -
clone_size: -
cdr3_aa: CASSLEQGLPSDTQYF
cdr3_nt: TGTGCCAGCAGTTTAGAGCAGGGACTTCCGTCAGATACGCAGTATTTT

j_call: TRBJ2-7
cdr3_length: 15
v_call: TRBV9
d_call: -
clone_size: -
cdr3_aa: CASSVKQGPSYEQYF
cdr3_nt: TGTGCCAGCAGCGTTAAACAGGGACCCTCCTACGAGCAGTACTTC

j_call: TRBJ2-5
cdr3_length: 15
v_call: TRBV2
d_call: TRBD1
clone_size: -
cdr3_aa: CASSPRQGTQETQYF
cdr3_nt: TGTGCCAGCAGTCCCCGACAGGGTACACAAGAGACCCAGTACTTC

j_call: TRBJ1-1
cdr3_length: 14
v_call: TRBV6-6
d_call: -
clone_size: -
cdr3_aa: CASSPGTANTEAFF
cdr3_nt: TGTGCCAGCAGTCCGGGGACCGCGAACACTGAAGCTTTCTTT

j_call: TRBJ2-2
cdr3_length: 17
v_call: TRBV4-1
d_call: -
clone_size: once
cdr3_aa: CASSLVGGGANTGELFF
cdr3_nt: TGCGCCAGCAGCCTTGTTGGAGGCGGGGCGAACACCGGGGAGCTGTTTTTT

j_call: TRBJ2-5
cdr3_length: 14
v_call: TRBV7-9
d_call: TRBD1
clone_size: once
cdr3_aa: CASSRNRGQETQYF
cdr3_nt: TGTGCCAGCAGCAGGAACAGGGGGCAAGAGACCCAGTACTTC

j_call: TRBJ2-1
cdr3_length: 17
v_call: TRBV4-3
d_call: TRBD2
clone_size: -
cdr3_aa: CASSQEDSGGAGNEQFF
cdr3_nt: TGCGCCAGCAGCCAAGAGGATAGCGGGGGGGCCGGGAATGAGCAGTTCTTC

j_call: TRBJ1-5
cdr3_length: 17
v_call: TRBV30
d_call: -
clone_size: -
cdr3_aa: CAWSERVGGYSNQPQHF
cdr3_nt: TGTGCCTGGAGTGAACGGGTGGGGGGATATAGCAATCAGCCCCAGCATTTT

j_call: TRBJ1-4
cdr3_length: 15
v_call: TRBV2
d_call: TRBD1
clone_size: -
cdr3_aa: CASSHRTGGNEKLFF
cdr3_nt: TGTGCCAGCAGTCATAGGACAGGGGGGAATGAAAAACTGTTTTTT